Shown below are 31 T cell receptor beta chains from a single sample sequenced in a study of post-analysis software for immune sequencing data. Broader study findings: Comparison of patients with controls showed 4 to 6 TRBV segments more frequent in patients, TRBV5-6, TRBV5-1 and TRBV20-1 among them.

These TCRs are of unknown antigen specificity. Unique molecular identifiers were built into the TCR beta cDNA libraries. TCRdb called the PCR reads again in MiXCR, with one record for every CDR3 protein. The sample shows 350,000 to 500,000 distinct CDR3 sequences, approximately 42% of them seen only once. Material: blood. The origin of the receptors is a girl aged 2 to 10 with multiple sclerosis.

This clonotype was observed at least ten times. The rearrangement joins TRBV7-7 to TRBJ2-5; a weak D match, TRBD2 (6 bases). Germline V gene data show CDR1 as SSHAT and CDR2 as FNYEAQ (reference sequence). Trimming took 1 base from V and 0 from J, leaving 9 bases between them. This CDR3 is 15 amino acids long. The DNA of the CDR3 is TGTGCCAGCAGCTTAGGGAGGGGACACCAAGAGACCCAGTACTTC. It is translated as CASSLGRGHQETQYF.

The chain carries TRBV29-1 and TRBJ2-3, with D possibly matching TRBD2 (7 bases). The CDR3 is 18 amino acids. V was trimmed by 4 bases and J by 2 bases, leaving 25 bases between them. Germline V gives CDR1 SQVTM, CDR2 ANQGSEA. The CDR3 loop reads CSVAAGVRTRGATDTQYF. As DNA, the CDR3 is TGCAGCGTTGCGGCAGGGGTCCGGACTAGAGGAGCCACAGATACGCAGTATTTT.

This clonotype was picked up a small number of times. The rearrangement links TRBV28 to TRBJ1-2; 10 bases line up with TRBD1. Per germline, CDR1 MDHEN and CDR2 SYDVKM. J was trimmed by 8 bases and V by 10 bases; bases with no gene match: 10. The CDR3 is 13 residues long. The CDR3 spells CATGTGDLRGYTF. CDR3 DNA: TGTGCCACCGGGACAGGGGACCTAAGAGGCTACACCTTC.

The chain combines TRBV7-9 with TRBJ1-1; D uncertain. Germline loops: CDR1 SEHNR, CDR2 FQNEAQ (reference sequence). The CDR3 runs to 12 residues. V lost 6 bases to trimming and J lost 6 bases, with 11 bases between them. Written as DNA, the CDR3 is TGTGCCAGCAGGGAGGGAGGCGCTGAAGCTTTCTTT. Its protein is CASREGGAEAFF.

CDR3 sequence: CSALRDRGTNEKLFF. The DNA of the CDR3 is TGCAGTGCTCTCCGGGACAGGGGGACTAATGAAAAACTGTTTTTT. This chain connects TRBV20-1 to TRBJ1-4, with 11 positions matching TRBD1. J gave up 2 bases and V 5 bases, and 4 bases lay outside the gene matches. The CDR3 has 15 amino acids. The germline gives CDR1 DFQATT, CDR2 SNEGSKA (reference sequence).

This clonotype was seen only a few times. The J gene is TRBJ2-3, the V gene TRBV20-1; possible D gene TRBD1, 7 bases. The CDR3 runs 14 residues. From germline, CDR1 is DFQATT and CDR2 SNEGSKA (reference sequence). V shed 0 bases and J shed 6 bases, with 13 bases lying between them. CDR3 DNA: TGCAGTGCTAGAGAGGTCAGGGGGGCGGATACGCAGTATTTT. Protein: CSAREVRGADTQYF.

This chain uses TRBV6-4 with TRBJ2-7; 13 nucleotides align to TRBD2. V lost 5 bases, J lost 2 bases, and 3 bases stayed unmatched. CDR1 is MRHNA and CDR2 is SNTAGT in the germline V gene. The CDR3 covers 15 residues. CDR3 nucleotides: TGTGCCAGCAGTCGACTAGCGGGGGGTACCTACGAGCAGTACTTC. Translation gives CASSRLAGGTYEQYF.

This clonotype was observed a handful of times. V gene TRBV7-2 combines with J gene TRBJ2-7; no clear D gene. Per the germline V gene, CDR1 is SGHTA and CDR2 is FQGNSA. V was trimmed by 1 base and J by 4 bases, leaving 11 bases between them. The CDR3 runs 14 residues. DNA for the CDR3: TGTGCCAGCAGCTTAGATCCCGTAGGGTACGAGCAGTACTTC. This translates into CASSLDPVGYEQYF.

The chain recombines TRBV10-2 with TRBJ2-1, with TRBD2 matching 13 bases. This CDR3 contains 17 residues. CDR1 is WSHSY and CDR2 is SAAADI in the germline V gene. CDR3 DNA sequence: TGCGCGGCACAGCAAGGACTAGCGGGGGCCCCCCCCAATGAGCAGTTCTTC. Its protein product is CAAQQGLAGAPPNEQFF.

In this sample, this clonotype turned up a few times. The chain employs TRBV24-1 and TRBJ2-1, with TRBD2 matching 10 bases. The CDR3 covers 16 residues. Germline V gene lookup returns CDR1 KGHDR and CDR2 SFDVKD. The ends lost 3 bases at V and 7 bases at J; junction bases unmatched: 8. The CDR3, as DNA: TGTGCCACCAGTGATCCCCTAGCGGGGGTAATTAATGAGCAGTTCTTC. Its protein product is CATSDPLAGVINEQFF.

In this sample, this clonotype turned up a few times. The chain combines TRBV10-3 with TRBJ2-6; maybe TRBD2 (5 bases). The CDR3 runs to 17 residues. V lost 6 bases and J 0 bases, leaving 15 bases between the germline ends. The germline gives CDR1 ENHRY, CDR2 SYGVKD. In nucleotides, the CDR3 is TGTGCCATCAGCGACTCGACTACCCGCTCTGGGGCCAACGTCCTGACTTTC. Residues: CAISDSTTRSGANVLTF.

The rearrangement links TRBV7-6 to TRBJ1-2; no definite D call. The CDR3 runs to 13 residues. Germline V gene data show CDR1 as SGHVS and CDR2 as FNYEAQ. The ends were cut back, 2 bases at V and 2 bases at J, with 6 bases in the middle. This CDR3 reads CASSLWVNYGYTF. For the CDR3, the DNA is TGTGCCAGCAGCTTATGGGTAAACTATGGCTACACCTTC.

The rearrangement links TRBV5-1 to TRBJ2-4, with a weak D call TRBD2 (5 bases). V was shortened by 10 bases and J by 3 bases, with 14 bases between the two germline ends. Germline V gene sequence: CDR1 SGHRS, CDR2 YFSETQ. The CDR3 contains 13 residues. The CDR3 coding sequence is TGCGCCTGTCGGGATCCGAACAAAAACATTCAGTACTTC. Protein: CACRDPNKNIQYF.

This clonotype was found a few times. This sequence joins TRBV10-3 and TRBJ2-1, with D perhaps TRBD2 (6 bases). The CDR3 consists of 14 residues. Germline lookup yields CDR1 ENHRY and CDR2 SYGVKD. V was cut by 7 bases and J by 9 bases, with 19 bases left in between. CDR3 in amino acids: CAIKRELSPGEQFF. The DNA for the CDR3 is TGTGCCATCAAACGGGAGTTATCGCCAGGTGAGCAGTTCTTC.

This clonotype came up once. The V call is TRBV20-1, the J call TRBJ1-1; TRBD1 is a possible D gene (5 bases). V shed 0 bases and J shed 5 bases, with 25 bases lying between them. The CDR3 is made up of 18 amino acids. Germline V gene sequence: CDR1 DFQATT, CDR2 SNEGSKA (reference sequence). The CDR3 nucleotides are TGCAGTGCTAGAGAGGATACGCAGTTTAAACAGGTGTGGACTGAAGCTTTCTTT. This codes for CSAREDTQFKQVWTEAFF.

The rearrangement uses TRBV7-3 and TRBJ2-1; D remains ambiguous. The CDR3 extends over 14 amino acids. V lost 2 bases and J 10 bases, leaving 15 bases between the germline ends. CDR1 is SGHTA, CDR2 FQGTGA, per germline. The CDR3 loop is CASSLLQSSYEQFF. In DNA, the CDR3 is TGTGCCAGCAGCTTACTGCAGAGCTCCTACGAGCAGTTCTTC.

Details on this clonotype: An end of the junction does not agree with germline; a read error may underlie this. This chain connects TRBV20-1 to TRBJ2-1; 11 bases map to TRBD2. CDR1 DFQATT and CDR2 SNEGSKA come from the germline V gene (reference sequence). The CDR3 sequence is 15 residues long. The DNA for the CDR3 is TGCAGTGTTAGCGGGAGGGCCGGCGCACACAATGAGCGGTTCTTC. It is translated as CSVSGRAGAHNERFF.

The chain uses TRBV5-1 and TRBJ1-1; D is undetermined. This CDR3 comprises 16 residues. CDR1 SGHRS and CDR2 YFSETQ come from the germline V gene. Trimming removed 1 base at V and 0 bases at J, with 13 bases between. The CDR3 spells CASSLRADSMNTEAFF. CDR3 nucleotide sequence: TGCGCCAGCAGCTTGCGGGCAGACTCTATGAACACTGAAGCTTTCTTT.

This clonotype came up a few times. The chain carries TRBV29-1 and TRBJ1-2, with 7 bases aligning to TRBD1. Germline assignment: CDR1 SQVTM and CDR2 ANQGSEA. The CDR3 covers 13 residues. V shed 0 bases and J 10 bases; nucleotides not matched to a gene: 8. The CDR3 region is CSVEDRQGKDYTF. The CDR3 DNA follows: TGCAGCGTTGAAGACCGACAGGGAAAGGACTACACCTTC.

This chain joins TRBV6-2 or TRBV6-3 and TRBJ1-1; TRBD1 matches at 8 bases. CDR3 length: 14 residues. The germline CDR1 and CDR2 sequences are MNHEY and SVGEGT. The V and J ends lost 3 bases and 1 base, in that order; junction bases with no gene match: 1. Written as DNA, the CDR3 is TGTGCCAGCAGTTATACAGGGGGGAACACTGAAGCTTTCTTT. Protein product: CASSYTGGNTEAFF.

CDR3 amino acids: CASSTQAGLATDTQYF. CDR3 DNA sequence: TGTGCCAGCAGCACGCAAGCGGGACTAGCGACAGATACGCAGTATTTT. J is TRBJ2-3 and V is TRBV7-2, with TRBD2 identical over 10 bases. CDR3 size: 16 residues. The V segment lost 5 bases and the J segment 3 bases; nucleotides outside the gene matches: 8. Germline CDR1 is SGHTA and CDR2 is FQGNSA.

The chain couples TRBV12-3 or TRBV12-4 to TRBJ2-5; D assignment may be TRBD1 or TRBD2 (6 bases each). V dropped 5 bases and J dropped 5 bases, with 12 bases sitting between them. The CDR3 covers 13 residues. The CDR3 DNA reads as TGTGCCAGCAGTAAGAGGGGGAGGGAGACCCAGTACTTC. Protein product: CASSKRGRETQYF.

A note on this clonotype: Germline and junction disagree at one end, which may indicate a read error. The rearrangement links TRBV5-5 to TRBJ1-1; no reliable D call. Germline CDR1 SGHKS, CDR2 YYEKEE (reference sequence). There are 12 residues in the CDR3. The CDR3 protein is CAGRSGPWEAFF. For the CDR3, the DNA is TGTGCCGGCAGAAGCGGTCCCTGGGAAGCTTTCTTT.

The genes are TRBV29-1 and TRBJ1-2, with 8 bases matching TRBD1. In germline, CDR1 is SQVTM, CDR2 ANQGSEA. V lost 3 bases and J lost 2; bases outside the gene matches: 2. The CDR3 consists of 13 residues. As DNA, the CDR3 is TGCAGCGTTGAGACAGGGGCGAACTATGGCTACACCTTC. Amino acids: CSVETGANYGYTF.

This clonotype occurred many times. This sequence joins TRBV4-3 and TRBJ2-6, with D hard to call. CDR3 length: 16 residues. V lost 0 bases and J 1 base, leaving 7 bases between the germline ends. Germline V gene sequence: CDR1 LGHNA, CDR2 YSLEER. CDR3 protein: CASSQEVGSGANVLTF. CDR3 nucleotide sequence: TGCGCCAGCAGCCAAGAGGTGGGATCTGGGGCCAACGTCCTGACTTTC.

This clonotype was detected only once. The V gene is TRBV6-5, the J gene TRBJ2-5; 7 nucleotides match TRBD1. This CDR3 has 14 amino acids. Germline CDR1 and CDR2: MNHEY and SVGAGI. V was pared by 5 bases and J by 4 bases, with 7 bases of the junction left unmatched. This CDR3 is CASSHTGAAETQYF. In DNA form, the CDR3 reads TGTGCCAGCAGTCATACAGGGGCAGCAGAGACCCAGTACTTC.

The chain couples TRBV12-5 to TRBJ2-1; TRBD2 matches at 12 bases. The junction had 7 bases not matched to a gene; V was cut back by 1 base and J by 6 bases. The CDR3 is 17 amino acids. Germline-derived CDR1 and CDR2 are LGHNT and FRNRAP. DNA for the CDR3: TGTGCTAGTGGTTTGGGGCTAGCGGGAGGGCCGGGCAATGAGCAGTTCTTC. Its protein product is CASGLGLAGGPGNEQFF.

The table lists this clonotype with a few counts. The chain joins TRBV7-2 to TRBJ2-7; 9 bases align to TRBD2. V lost 5 bases, J lost 7 bases, and 9 bases stayed unmatched. Germline V gives CDR1 SGHTA, CDR2 FQGNSA. The CDR3 has 14 amino acids. The CDR3 region has the DNA TGTGCCAGCAGCAAGGGACTAGCTGCGGGGGAGCAGTACTTC. This encodes CASSKGLAAGEQYF.

Concerning this clonotype: A junction end diverges from the germline sequence, so it may reflect a read error. The rearrangement uses TRBV6-5 and TRBJ1-2, with D uncertain. The CDR3 sequence is 13 residues long. Looked up from germline, CDR1 is MNHEY and CDR2 is SVGAGI. The CDR3 sequence: CTSSYVADYGYTF. CDR3 nucleotides: TGTACCAGCAGTTACGTAGCTGACTATGGCTACACCTTC.

V usage is TRBV24-1 and J usage is TRBJ2-1; D uncertain. CDR3 length: 13 amino acids. Trimming pared 9 bases from V and 0 bases from J, leaving 8 bases between. The germline V gene has CDR1 KGHDR and CDR2 SFDVKD. The CDR3 DNA is TGTGCCACCGAAGGGCGCTCCTACAATGAGCAGTTCTTC. This codes for CATEGRSYNEQFF.

The V gene is TRBV5-6, the J gene TRBJ2-1, with TRBD1 matching 9 bases. The germline V gene has CDR1 SGHDT and CDR2 YYEEEE. The J segment lost 0 bases and the V segment lost 3 bases, leaving 4 bases of the junction unmatched. CDR3 length equals 16 residues. Written as DNA, the CDR3 is TGTGCCAGCAGCTACGGGACAGGGAGCTCCTACAATGAGCAGTTCTTC. Protein: CASSYGTGSSYNEQFF.